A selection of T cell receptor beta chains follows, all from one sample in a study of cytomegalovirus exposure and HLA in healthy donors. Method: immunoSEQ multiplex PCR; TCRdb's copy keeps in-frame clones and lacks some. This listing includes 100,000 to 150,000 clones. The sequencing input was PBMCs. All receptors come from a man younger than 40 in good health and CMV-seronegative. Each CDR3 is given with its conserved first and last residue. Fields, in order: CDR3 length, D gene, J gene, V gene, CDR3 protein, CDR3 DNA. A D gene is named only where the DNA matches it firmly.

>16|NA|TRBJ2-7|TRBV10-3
CAISGEAGLNSYEQYF
TGTGCCATCAGTGGGGAGGCAGGGCTTAATTCCTACGAGCAGTACTTC
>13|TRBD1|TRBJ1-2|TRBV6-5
CASRPTGGEGYTF
TGTGCCAGCAGGCCCACAGGGGGGGAAGGCTACACCTTC
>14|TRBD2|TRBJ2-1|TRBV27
CASSPYREAHEQFF
TGTGCCAGCAGTCCCTATCGGGAGGCCCATGAGCAGTTCTTC
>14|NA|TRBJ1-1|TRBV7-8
CASSQMGPITEAFF
TGTGCCAGCAGCCAAATGGGGCCTATCACTGAAGCTTTCTTT
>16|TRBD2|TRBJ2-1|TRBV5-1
CASSLEGTSGRNEQFF
TGCGCCAGCAGCTTGGAGGGGACTAGCGGGAGGAATGAGCAGTTCTTC
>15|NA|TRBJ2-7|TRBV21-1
CASSKDQRIAYEQYF
TGTGCCAGCAGCAAAGATCAGAGGATTGCCTACGAGCAGTACTTC
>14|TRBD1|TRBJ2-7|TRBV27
CASSMNPTGSEQYF
TGTGCCAGCAGTATGAACCCGACAGGGTCCGAGCAGTACTTC
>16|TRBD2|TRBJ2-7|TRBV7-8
CASSPTGTSGSYEQYF
TGTGCCAGCAGTCCTACCGGGACTAGCGGGTCCTACGAGCAGTACTTC
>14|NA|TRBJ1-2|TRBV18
CASSPTTGNYGYTF
TGTGCCAGCTCACCTACGACAGGAAACTATGGCTACACCTTC
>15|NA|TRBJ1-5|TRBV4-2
CASSQLVGGNQPQHF
TGTGCCAGCAGCCAGCTGGTCGGAGGCAATCAGCCCCAGCATTTT
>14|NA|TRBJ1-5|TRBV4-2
CASSPRVSNQPQHF
TGTGCCAGCAGCCCCAGGGTAAGCAATCAGCCCCAGCATTTT
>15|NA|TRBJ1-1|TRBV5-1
CASSGPGETSPEAFF
TGCGCCAGCAGCGGGCCGGGGGAAACCTCACCTGAAGCTTTCTTT
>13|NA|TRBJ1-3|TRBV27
CASSLSAGNTIYF
TGTGCCAGCAGTTTATCCGCTGGAAACACCATATATTTT
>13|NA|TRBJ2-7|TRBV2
CASSIQVSYEQYF
TGTGCCAGCAGCATCCAGGTTTCCTACGAGCAGTACTTC
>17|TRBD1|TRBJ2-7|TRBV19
CASSLRQGDPFPYEQYF
TGTGCCAGTAGTCTTCGACAGGGGGACCCTTTTCCCTACGAGCAGTACTTC
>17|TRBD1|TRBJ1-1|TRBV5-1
CASSLGTGGLLNTEAFF
TGCGCCAGCAGCTTGGGGACAGGGGGACTCCTGAACACTGAAGCTTTCTTT
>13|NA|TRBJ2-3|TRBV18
CASSPPITDTQYF
TGTGCCAGCTCACCTCCAATCACAGATACGCAGTATTTT
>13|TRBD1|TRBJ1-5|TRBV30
CAWSVQGNQPQHF
TGTGCCTGGAGTGTACAGGGGAATCAGCCCCAGCATTTT
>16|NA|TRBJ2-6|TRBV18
CASSPPLQAGANVLTF
TGTGCCAGCTCACCACCGCTACAGGCTGGGGCCAACGTCCTGACTTTC
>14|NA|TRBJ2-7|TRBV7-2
CASSLNTPTYEQYF
TGTGCCAGCAGCTTAAATACCCCTACCTACGAGCAGTACTTC
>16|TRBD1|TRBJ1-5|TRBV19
CASSTTGGMDYQPQHF
TGTGCCAGTAGTACGACAGGGGGCATGGATTATCAGCCCCAGCATTTT
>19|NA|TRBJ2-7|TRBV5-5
CASSPDRVRRLTETYEQYF
TGTGCCAGCAGCCCCGATCGGGTACGGCGCCTTACCGAGACCTACGAGCAGTACTTC
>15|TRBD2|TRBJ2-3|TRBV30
CAWSPGLAVTDTQYF
TGTGCCTGGAGCCCGGGACTAGCGGTTACAGATACGCAGTATTTT
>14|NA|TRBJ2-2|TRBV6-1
CASSDGSETGELFF
TGTGCCAGCAGTGACGGAAGCGAGACCGGGGAGCTGTTTTTT
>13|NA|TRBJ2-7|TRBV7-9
CASRWDTSYEQYF
TGTGCCAGCAGGTGGGACACATCTTACGAGCAGTACTTC
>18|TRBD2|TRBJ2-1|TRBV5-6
CASSLGLAGSMSYNEQFF
TGTGCCAGCAGCTTAGGACTAGCGGGATCGATGTCCTACAATGAGCAGTTCTTC
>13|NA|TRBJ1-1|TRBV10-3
CAISADRLGEAFF
TGTGCCATCAGTGCCGACAGGCTCGGTGAAGCTTTCTTT
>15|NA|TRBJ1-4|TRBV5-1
CASSSDSSTNEKLFF
TGCGCCAGCAGCTCGGACAGTTCAACTAATGAAAAACTGTTTTTT
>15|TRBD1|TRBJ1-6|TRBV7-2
CASSPRTGQNSPLHF
TGTGCCAGCAGCCCCCGGACAGGGCAGAATTCACCCCTCCACTTT
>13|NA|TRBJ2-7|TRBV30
CAFRDTFSYEQYF
TGTGCCTTCCGGGACACTTTCTCCTACGAGCAGTACTTC
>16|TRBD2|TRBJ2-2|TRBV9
CASSVGGAGTSGELFF
TGTGCCAGCAGCGTAGGAGGAGCGGGAACGAGCGGGGAGCTGTTTTTT
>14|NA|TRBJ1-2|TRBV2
CASILPMGDYGYTF
TGTGCCAGCATCCTCCCGATGGGAGACTATGGCTACACCTTC
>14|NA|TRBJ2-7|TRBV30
CAWSPITQTYEQYF
TGTGCCTGGAGTCCGATAACACAGACCTACGAGCAGTACTTC
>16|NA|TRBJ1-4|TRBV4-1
CASSQDRRPINEKLFF
TGCGCCAGCAGCCAAGATCGGAGACCGATTAATGAAAAACTGTTTTTT
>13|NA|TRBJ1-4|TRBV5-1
CASSLGQNEKLFF
TGCGCCAGCAGCCTCGGACAGAATGAAAAACTGTTTTTT
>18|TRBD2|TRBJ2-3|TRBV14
CASSQRFGSGRSRDTQYF
TGTGCCAGCAGCCAACGGTTCGGTAGCGGGAGGAGTCGAGATACGCAGTATTTT
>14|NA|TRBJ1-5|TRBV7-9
CASSVDSSNQPQHF
TGTGCCAGCAGCGTTGACAGTAGCAATCAGCCCCAGCATTTT
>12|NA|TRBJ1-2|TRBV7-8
CASAVSMSGYTF
TGTGCCAGCGCCGTCTCTATGAGCGGCTACACCTTC
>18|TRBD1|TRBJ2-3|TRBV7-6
CASSFARTGGEFTDTQYF
TGTGCCAGCAGCTTTGCGCGGACAGGGGGCGAATTTACAGATACGCAGTATTTT
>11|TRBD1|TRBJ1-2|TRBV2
CASRRDRAHTF
TGTGCCAGCAGGAGGGACAGGGCCCACACCTTC
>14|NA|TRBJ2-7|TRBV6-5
CASRRVGGDGEQYF
TGTGCCAGCAGGCGGGTGGGGGGAGATGGGGAGCAGTACTTC